Below, 25 T cell receptor beta chains from the same sample are listed, as sequenced in a study of OX40 agonist ivuxolimab in advanced cancers. Using immunoSEQ multiplex PCR, the repertoire was profiled, and TCRdb retains in-frame clones only, with some absent. The table has around 56,000 clones, around 83% seen once. Sequencing used CD4+ or CD8+ T cells sorted from blood, obtained in a trial of the OX40 agonist ivuxolimab. The origin of the receptors is an adult with an advanced solid tumor such as melanoma, head and neck, liver or kidney cancer.

The chain recombines TRBV19 with TRBJ1-1; 9 bases map to TRBD1. The CDR3 has 13 residues. Germline CDR1 reads LNHDA; CDR2 reads SQIVND (reference sequence). V trimming: 4 bases; J trimming: 11 bases; junction bases outside the gene matches: 8. The CDR3 coding sequence is TGTGCCAGTAGTACGGCACAGGGGGCGCGGGCTTTCTTT. Its translation is CASSTAQGARAFF.

This rearrangement joins TRBV18 to TRBJ1-1; D gene ambiguous. The CDR3 is made up of 14 amino acids. Germline loops: CDR1 KGHSH, CDR2 LQKENI. V was clipped by 2 bases and J by 1 base, with 8 bases between them. The CDR3 spells CASSPKRENTEAFF. The CDR3 DNA follows: TGTGCCAGCTCACCAAAGAGGGAGAACACTGAAGCTTTCTTT.

This chain joins TRBV5-1 and TRBJ2-3, with 9 bases aligning to TRBD1. CDR1 is SGHRS, CDR2 YFSETQ, per germline. The CDR3 has 15 residues. V lost 3 bases, J lost 6 bases, and 8 bases stayed unmatched. CDR3 protein: CASSWGQGEMDTQYF. In DNA form, the CDR3 reads TGCGCCAGCAGCTGGGGACAGGGCGAGATGGATACGCAGTATTTT.

The chain carries TRBV5-1 and TRBJ2-1; D unresolved. The germline V gene encodes CDR1 SGHRS and CDR2 YFSETQ. Deletions cut 2 bases from V and 4 bases from J, with 7 bases between. The CDR3 is 13 residues long. The DNA for the CDR3 is TGCGCCAGCAGCTTCCCCCCTTACAATGAGCAGTTCTTC. It specifies CASSFPPYNEQFF.

This clone was observed a single time. The chain joins TRBV11-2 to TRBJ2-1; D is possibly TRBD1 or TRBD2 (5 bases each). The CDR3 is 11 amino acids. The V end lost 5 bases, the J end lost 9 bases, and 8 bases lay between the germline ends. Germline lookup yields CDR1 SGHAT and CDR2 FQNNGV. The CDR3 loop reads CASSPGGEQFF. The CDR3 DNA reads TGTGCCAGCAGCCCTGGGGGTGAGCAGTTCTTC.

The table lists this clone with a count of one. The chain couples TRBV5-1 to TRBJ2-7; 9 positions match TRBD2. The length of the CDR3 is 14 residues. From germline, CDR1 is SGHRS and CDR2 YFSETQ. Unmatched junction bases numbered 8, after V lost 3 bases and J lost 7 bases. The CDR3 protein is CASSSREGRGEQYF. CDR3 sequence (DNA): TGCGCCAGCAGCTCGCGGGAGGGCCGAGGGGAGCAGTACTTC.

The count of this clone is one. The gene calls are TRBV5-4 and TRBJ2-3; TRBD2 matches at 11 bases. From germline, CDR1 is SGHNT and CDR2 YYREEE (reference sequence). This CDR3 has 16 residues. V lost 3 bases to trimming and J lost 4 bases; unmatched junction nucleotides: 7. The CDR3 DNA reads as TGTGCCAGCAGCTCCCGGACTAGCGGGTGGCCAGATACGCAGTATTTT. This codes for CASSSRTSGWPDTQYF.

The rearrangement links TRBV7-2 to TRBJ2-2; TRBD2 matches 9 bases. The V segment lost 11 bases and the J segment 5 bases; nucleotides outside the gene matches: 9. There are 14 residues in the CDR3. Germline values: CDR1 SGHTA, CDR2 FQGNSA. CDR3 sequence: CALSAGGYTGELFF. Written as DNA, the CDR3 is TGTGCCTTATCAGCGGGAGGATATACCGGGGAGCTGTTTTTT. Full variable domain (remainder filled in from reference TRBV7-2 and TRBJ2-2): GAGVSQSPSNKVTEKGKDVELRCDPISGHTALYWYRQSLGQGLEFLIYFQGNSAPDKSGLPSDRFSAERTGGSVSTLTIQRTQQEDSAVYLCALSAGGYTGELFFGEGSRLTVL.

Comments on this clone: Other nucleotide sequences from this sample produce the same CDR3. The chain recombines TRBV28 with TRBJ2-7, with unresolved D. V lost 1 base and J 4 bases, leaving 5 bases between the germline ends. This CDR3 has 12 amino acids. Per the germline V gene, CDR1 is MDHEN and CDR2 is SYDVKM. The CDR3, as DNA: TGTGCCAGCAGTTTATCTAGATACGAGCAGTACTTC. Its protein product is CASSLSRYEQYF.

This clone was seen more than once but under ten times. This rearrangement joins TRBV11-2 to TRBJ1-2; no reliable D call. V lost 1 base and J lost 4, with 10 bases in between. Germline loops: CDR1 SGHAT, CDR2 FQNNGV. This CDR3 contains 14 residues. CDR3 amino acids: CASSLGTTIYGYTF. As DNA, the CDR3 is TGTGCCAGCAGCTTAGGTACGACGATCTATGGCTACACCTTC.

CDR3 bases: TGTGCCAGCAGCCAAGGTCGAAGTTGGAATGAGCAGTTCTTC. Its translation: CASSQGRSWNEQFF. The chain has TRBV14 and TRBJ2-1; D gene ambiguous. This CDR3 is 14 amino acids long. Trimming left V 1 base short and J 7 bases short, with 11 bases between. The germline CDR1 and CDR2 sequences are SGHDN and FVKESK.

This clone was observed a single time. The rearrangement joins TRBV19 to TRBJ2-5, with unresolved D. The germline gives CDR1 LNHDA, CDR2 SQIVND (reference sequence). V lost 0 bases to trimming and J lost 5 bases, with 7 bases between them. CDR3 size: 13 residues. The CDR3 DNA reads TGTGCCAGTAGTATAGACCTAAAGGAGACCCAGTACTTC. Translated: CASSIDLKETQYF.

The CDR3 DNA is TGTGCCAGCAGCGAACGCCCGGGACTAGCGGGAGTTGAGCAGTTCTTC. It translates to CASSERPGLAGVEQFF. The chain is built from TRBV9 and TRBJ2-1; 14 bases fit TRBD2. The CDR3 has 16 residues. Germline CDR1 reads SGDLS; CDR2 reads YYNGEE. Trimming at V came to 3 bases and at J to 9 bases, leaving 8 bases not matched to a gene. The full variable domain, with the rest looked up from reference TRBV9 and TRBJ2-1, is DSGVTQTPKHLITATGQRVTLRCSPRSGDLSVYWYQQSLDQGLQFLIQYYNGEERAKGNILERFSAQQFPDLHSELNLSSLELGDSALYFCASSERPGLAGVEQFFGPGTRLTVL.

This chain links TRBV5-4 with TRBJ2-5; possibly TRBD2 for D (6 bases). Trimming removed 4 bases from V and 5 bases from J, with 15 bases in between. The CDR3 is 14 amino acids. CDR1 and CDR2 (germline): SGHNT, YYREEE (reference sequence). CDR3 residues: CASSLGGGWETQYF. CDR3 DNA: TGTGCCAGCAGCCTGGGTGGAGGGTGGGAGACCCAGTACTTC. The complete variable domain, with remaining parts taken from reference TRBV5-4 and TRBJ2-5, reads ETGVTQSPTHLIKTRGQQVTLRCSSQSGHNTVSWYQQALGQGPQFIFQYYREEENGRGNFPPRFSGLQFPNYSSELNVNALELDDSALYLCASSLGGGWETQYFGPGTRLLVL.

J is TRBJ1-2 and V is TRBV7-9; 9 bases agree with TRBD1. This CDR3 spans 13 amino acids. J gave up 9 bases and V 5 bases, and 7 bases lay outside the gene matches. Germline CDR1 SEHNR, CDR2 FQNEAQ (reference sequence). In DNA form, the CDR3 reads TGTGCCAGCAGCGATCCGGGACAGGGCAGCTACACCTTC. This codes for CASSDPGQGSYTF.

This rearrangement joins TRBV7-9 to TRBJ1-4; TRBD1 might be the D (5 bases). With 5 bases removed from V and 4 bases from J, the gap between germline ends came to 14 bases. CDR3 length equals 15 residues. Germline assignment: CDR1 SEHNR and CDR2 FQNEAQ (reference sequence). The CDR3 DNA is TGTGCCAGCAGCGTGGGGCGGGTCGGTAATGAAAAACTGTTTTTT. It translates to CASSVGRVGNEKLFF.

This sequence joins TRBV6-5 and TRBJ2-7; 8 bases align to TRBD1. V lost 5 bases to trimming and J lost 3 bases; unmatched junction nucleotides: 6. Germline V gene sequence: CDR1 MNHEY, CDR2 SVGAGI. The CDR3 contains 14 residues. DNA of the CDR3: TGTGCCAGCAGTCAAGGACAGGGCAACTACGAGCAGTACTTC. Translated: CASSQGQGNYEQYF.

The chain is built from TRBV28 and TRBJ2-5; D gene uncertain. The J call may be mistaken, given a closer DNA end match to TRBJ2-7. This CDR3 has 13 residues. Germline V gene data show CDR1 as MDHEN and CDR2 as SYDVKM. The DNA for the CDR3 is TGTGCCAGCAGTTTGATAGGGATCTACGAGCAGTACTTC. Amino acid sequence: CASSLIGIYEQYF.

The chain employs TRBV11-2 and TRBJ1-3, with D possibly matching TRBD1 (6 bases). V was shortened by 4 bases and J by 7 bases, with 20 bases between the two germline ends. The CDR3 consists of 16 residues. The V gene's germline CDR1 is SGHAT and CDR2 FQNNGV. In DNA, the CDR3 is TGTGCCAGCAGCTACCCCCGGGGGGCAACCTCGAACACCATATATTTT. Translated, it gives CASSYPRGATSNTIYF. The variable domain in full, with the rest retrieved from reference TRBV11-2 and TRBJ1-3, is EAGVAQSPRYKIIEKRQSVAFWCNPISGHATLYWYQQILGQGPKLLIQFQNNGVVDDSQLPKDRFSAERLKGVDSTLKIQPAKLEDSAVYLCASSYPRGATSNTIYFGEGSWLTVV.

The rearrangement uses TRBV20-1 and TRBJ1-1, with no clear D. Germline values: CDR1 DFQATT, CDR2 SNEGSKA (reference sequence). With 3 bases removed from V and 7 bases from J, the gap between germline ends came to 9 bases. The CDR3 runs 11 residues. The CDR3 DNA reads TGCAGTGCTAGCAGGCTATTTGAAGCTTTCTTT. Its translation is CSASRLFEAFF.

The rearrangement links TRBV7-3 to TRBJ2-2, with TRBD2 matching over 12 bases. The CDR3 covers 17 residues. CDR1 is SGHTA and CDR2 is FQGTGA in the germline V gene. The V and J ends lost 0 bases and 7 bases, in that order; junction bases with no gene match: 6. The CDR3 nucleotides read TGTGCCAGCAGCTTAACCGGTTCTAGCGGGAGGGTCGGGGAGCTGTTTTTT. Amino acid sequence: CASSLTGSSGRVGELFF.

V gene TRBV6-5 combines with J gene TRBJ1-5; weak D call: TRBD1 (5 bases). The V gene's germline CDR1 is MNHEY and CDR2 SVGAGI. The CDR3 length is 14 residues. V was cut by 5 bases and J by 3 bases, with 11 bases left in between. The CDR3 nucleotides are TGTGCCAGCAGTCGGGGCCGACTCAATCAGCCCCAGCATTTT. Translating gives CASSRGRLNQPQHF.

The chain carries TRBV14 and TRBJ2-3; no definite D call. The germline V gene encodes CDR1 SGHDN and CDR2 FVKESK. The length of the CDR3 is 12 residues. V was cut by 4 bases and J by 3 bases, with 5 bases left in between. CDR3 in amino acids: CASSLGTDTQYF. The CDR3 bases are TGTGCCAGCAGCCTAGGGACAGATACGCAGTATTTT.

The gene calls are TRBV5-8 and TRBJ1-5; D remains unclear. V was clipped by 2 bases and J by 5 bases, with 5 bases between them. Germline CDR1 reads SGHTS; CDR2 reads YDEGEE. The CDR3 is made up of 12 amino acids. CDR3 nucleotides: TGTGCCAGCAGCTTCCGGGATCAGCCCCAGCATTTT. The encoded protein is CASSFRDQPQHF.

The CDR3 protein is CASSPPWWRTVSYNEQFF. CDR3 sequence (DNA): TGTGCCAGCAGCCCTCCCTGGTGGAGGACAGTCTCCTACAATGAGCAGTTCTTC. The chain uses TRBV28 and TRBJ2-1, with D possibly being TRBD1 (6 bases). Trimming shortened V by 6 bases and J by 0 bases, and 21 bases separated the two germline ends. The CDR3 totals 18 residues. Germline assignment: CDR1 MDHEN and CDR2 SYDVKM.